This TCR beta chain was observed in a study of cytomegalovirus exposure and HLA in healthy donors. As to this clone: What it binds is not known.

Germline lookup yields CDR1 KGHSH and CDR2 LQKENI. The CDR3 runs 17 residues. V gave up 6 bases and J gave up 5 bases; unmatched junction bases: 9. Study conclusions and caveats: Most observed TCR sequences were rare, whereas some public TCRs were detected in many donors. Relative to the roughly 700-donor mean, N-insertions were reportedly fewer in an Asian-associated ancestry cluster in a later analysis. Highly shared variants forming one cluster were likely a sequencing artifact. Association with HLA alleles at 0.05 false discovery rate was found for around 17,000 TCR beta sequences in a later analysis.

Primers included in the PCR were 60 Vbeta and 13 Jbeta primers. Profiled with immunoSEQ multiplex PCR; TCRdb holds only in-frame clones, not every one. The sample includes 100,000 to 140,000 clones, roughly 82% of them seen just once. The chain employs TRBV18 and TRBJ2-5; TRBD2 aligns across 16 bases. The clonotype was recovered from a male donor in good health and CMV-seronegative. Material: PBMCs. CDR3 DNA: TGTGCCAGCTCGCTGGGGACTAGCGGGAGGGCCCAGGAGACCCAGTACTTC. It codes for CASSLGTSGRAQETQYF.